This TCR beta chain was sequenced in a study of neoadjuvant anti-PD-1 for oral cavity cancer. This clone is labeled as medium-sized. Time point given: after neoadjuvant nivolumab, at surgical resection. Sequenced by immunoSEQ multiplex PCR; TCRdb stores in-frame clones only, minus some. Among roughly 15,000 clones listed, roughly two fifths were seen once. This TCR derives from a person aged 40-85 years with oral cavity squamous cell carcinoma. Sample: tumor tissue, taken after nivolumab (anti-PD-1) treatment.

The DNA of the CDR3 is TGTGCCAGCAGCTTGGCCGCAGCTCAGCCCCAGCATTTT. This gives the protein CASSLAAAQPQHF. This chain connects TRBV5-6 to TRBJ1-5; D is unclear. CDR1 and CDR2 (germline): SGHDT, YYEEEE. This CDR3 region has 13 residues. The germline V and J ends were trimmed by 0 bases and 6 bases, with 7 bases remaining between them.